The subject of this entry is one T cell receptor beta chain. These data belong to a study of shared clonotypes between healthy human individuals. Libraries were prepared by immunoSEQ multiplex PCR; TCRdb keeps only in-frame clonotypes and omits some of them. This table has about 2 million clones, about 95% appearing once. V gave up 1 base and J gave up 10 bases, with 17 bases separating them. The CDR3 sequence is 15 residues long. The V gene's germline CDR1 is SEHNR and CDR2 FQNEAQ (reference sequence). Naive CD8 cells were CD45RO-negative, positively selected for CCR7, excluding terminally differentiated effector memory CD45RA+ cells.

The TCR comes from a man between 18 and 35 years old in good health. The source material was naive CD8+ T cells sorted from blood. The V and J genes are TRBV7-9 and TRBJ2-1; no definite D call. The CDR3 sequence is CASSLEGPLISEQFF. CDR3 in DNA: TGTGCCAGCAGCTTAGAGGGCCCATTAATAAGCGAGCAGTTCTTC.